The 27 T cell receptor beta chains given below trace back to one sample, sequenced in a study of Ad26.COV2.S vaccination and SARS-CoV-2 variants. Treatment denoted: some 20 received Ad26.COV2.S at low or high dose, single or two shots; a few received placebo; per-sample allocation not given. Material that was analyzed had been drawn on day 63 after the first vaccine or placebo injection. Sequenced by immunoSEQ multiplex PCR; TCRdb stores in-frame clones only, minus some. This table holds 300,000 to 500,000 clones, roughly nine tenths found once. Sequencing used peripheral blood, obtained in a trial of Ad26.COV2.S vaccine versus placebo. These receptors originate from a person aged 18-65 years who received the Ad26.COV2.S COVID-19 vaccine or a placebo.

The chain links TRBV19 to TRBJ2-5, with 8 bases identical to TRBD2. CDR1 is LNHDA and CDR2 is SQIVND in the germline V gene (reference sequence). The trim removed 6 bases at V and 5 bases at J, leaving 5 bases unmatched. This CDR3 region has 13 residues. The CDR3 loop is CASSRGGLETQYF. DNA for the CDR3: TGTGCCAGTAGCCGGGGGGGCCTGGAGACCCAGTACTTC.

The chain couples TRBV2 to TRBJ2-1; 8 nucleotides line up with TRBD2. This CDR3 region has 13 residues. V trimming: 3 bases; J trimming: 9 bases; junction bases outside the gene matches: 4. Germline CDR1 and CDR2: SNHLY and FYNNEI. The DNA for the CDR3 is TGTGCCAGCAGTGACGGCCTAGCGGGTGAGCAGTTCTTC. This codes for CASSDGLAGEQFF.

J is TRBJ1-3 and V is TRBV7-2, with a weak D call TRBD1 (6 bases). CDR1 and CDR2 (germline): SGHTA, FQGNSA. Trimming shortened V by 0 bases and J by 2 bases, and 20 bases separated the two germline ends. This CDR3 has 19 residues. The CDR3 nucleotides are TGTGCCAGCAGCTTAGCCGGGACACTAACCTTCTCGGCTGGAAACACCATATATTTT. Translating it yields CASSLAGTLTFSAGNTIYF.

The genes are TRBV5-4 and TRBJ2-7; the match to TRBD1 covers 8 bases. CDR1 is SGHNT and CDR2 is YYREEE in the germline V gene (reference sequence). The V and J ends lost 4 bases and 3 bases, in that order; junction bases with no gene match: 6. The CDR3 runs to 14 residues. The CDR3 is CASSPDRARYEQYF. Here the CDR3 DNA reads TGTGCCAGCAGCCCGGACAGGGCCCGCTACGAGCAGTACTTC.

This clone has a single count. The rearrangement links TRBV5-1 to TRBJ2-3; either TRBD1 or TRBD2 may supply D (6 bases each). The CDR3 covers 17 residues. V shed 3 bases and J shed 3 bases, with 20 bases lying between them. The germline V gene has CDR1 SGHRS and CDR2 YFSETQ. In nucleotides, the CDR3 is TGCGCCAGCAGCTCTGCCGGGGGCAGGGGAGTGACAGATACGCAGTATTTT. It translates to CASSSAGGRGVTDTQYF. The full variable domain, with the rest looked up from reference TRBV5-1 and TRBJ2-3, is KAGVTQTPRYLIKTRGQQVTLSCSPISGHRSVSWYQQTPGQGLQFLFEYFSETQRNKGNFPGRFSGRQFSNSRSEMNVSTLELGDSALYLCASSSAGGRGVTDTQYFGPGTRLTVL.

V usage is TRBV3-1 (or the pseudogene TRBV3-2) and J usage is TRBJ2-1; 7 nucleotides agree with TRBD1. V dropped 3 bases and J dropped 7; count of bases not matched to a gene: 3. The CDR3 has 13 amino acids. Germline V CDR1 and CDR2: LGHDT, YNNKEL (reference sequence). Here the CDR3 DNA reads TGTGCCAGCAGCCAGACAGGGCCTAATGAGCAGTTCTTC. Protein product: CASSQTGPNEQFF.

The V and J genes are TRBV19 and TRBJ1-4; 9 bases map to TRBD1. The CDR3 sequence is 14 residues long. CDR1 LNHDA and CDR2 SQIVND come from the germline V gene (reference sequence). Trimming took 7 bases from V and 4 from J; bases not matched to a gene: 4. The CDR3 is CASTTGQGNEKLFF. The CDR3 bases are TGTGCCAGTACCACGGGACAGGGTAATGAAAAACTGTTTTTT.

This chain links TRBV10-3 with TRBJ1-2; 9 bases map to TRBD1. There are 15 residues in the CDR3. Germline CDR1 is ENHRY and CDR2 is SYGVKD. Trimming cost V 6 bases and J 2 bases; bases outside gene matches: 7. The CDR3: CAIRTDRGNNYGYTF. The CDR3 DNA is TGTGCCATCAGAACAGACAGGGGGAACAACTATGGCTACACCTTC.

This clone was picked up a small number of times. The chain is built from TRBV19 and TRBJ1-1; possible D gene TRBD1, 5 bases. Per germline, CDR1 LNHDA and CDR2 SQIVND (reference sequence). Trimming stripped 7 bases from V and 1 base from J, with 13 bases between. This CDR3 spans 14 amino acids. The CDR3 loop reads CASTGRGENTEAFF. The CDR3 bases are TGTGCCAGTACCGGGCGGGGGGAGAACACTGAAGCTTTCTTT.

The V gene is TRBV19, the J gene TRBJ2-7; D possibly corresponds to TRBD2 (6 bases). This CDR3 contains 14 residues. In germline, CDR1 is LNHDA, CDR2 SQIVND (reference sequence). V lost 5 bases and J lost 2, with 13 bases in between. Here the CDR3 DNA reads TGTGCCAGTAGTCCCTGGGGAGGCCCCTACGAGCAGTACTTC. It codes for CASSPWGGPYEQYF.

This rearrangement joins TRBV11-2 to TRBJ2-1; 9 bases fit TRBD2. The CDR3 runs 15 residues. V dropped 2 bases and J dropped 8; count of bases not matched to a gene: 7. Germline lookup yields CDR1 SGHAT and CDR2 FQNNGV. CDR3: CASSLWASGVDEQFF. CDR3 DNA: TGTGCCAGCAGCTTATGGGCTAGCGGGGTGGATGAGCAGTTCTTC.

The V call is TRBV6-5, the J call TRBJ2-1; 9 nucleotides agree with TRBD1. Germline V gene data show CDR1 as MNHEY and CDR2 as SVGAGI. This CDR3 region has 15 residues. Germline trimming cut 6 bases from V and 0 bases from J; bases unmatched to any gene: 3. The chain's CDR3 is CASSSGQGSYNEQFF. The CDR3 DNA sequence: TGTGCCAGCAGCTCGGGACAGGGCTCCTACAATGAGCAGTTCTTC.

The V and J genes are TRBV6-6 and TRBJ1-1; a weak D match, TRBD1 (6 bases). V gave up 6 bases and J gave up 0 bases, with 11 bases separating them. The CDR3 runs 14 residues. Germline loops: CDR1 MNHNY, CDR2 SVGAGI (reference sequence). For the CDR3, the DNA is TGTGCCAGCAGAAGACAGGAATTGAACACTGAAGCTTTCTTT. Translation gives CASRRQELNTEAFF.

The genes are TRBV9 and TRBJ2-2, with D possibly being TRBD1 or TRBD2 (6 bases each). Germline CDR1 reads SGDLS; CDR2 reads YYNGEE. V lost 4 bases to trimming and J lost 4 bases, with 14 bases between them. The CDR3 has 15 amino acids. This CDR3 is CASSRSGALTGELFF. The DNA of the CDR3 is TGTGCCAGCAGCCGTTCGGGGGCGCTCACCGGGGAGCTGTTTTTT.

This clone was counted once. This chain joins TRBV29-1 and TRBJ2-5; no clear D gene. This CDR3 spans 11 amino acids. Germline values: CDR1 SQVTM, CDR2 ANQGSEA. With 7 bases removed from V and 4 bases from J, the gap between germline ends came to 10 bases. The CDR3 DNA reads as TGCAGCGGAGGACGAGGAGAGACCCAGTACTTC. This gives the protein CSGGRGETQYF.

The chain employs TRBV28 and TRBJ1-3, with no clear D. This CDR3 comprises 15 residues. The V gene's germline CDR1 is MDHEN and CDR2 SYDVKM. Trimming removed 3 bases from V and 2 bases from J, with 11 bases in between. For the CDR3, the DNA is TGTGCCAGCAGTTTTCCCCCAGGTACTGGAAACACCATATATTTT. It specifies CASSFPPGTGNTIYF.

The chain employs TRBV7-2 and TRBJ1-1; D ambiguous. This CDR3 contains 14 residues. Germline V gene lookup returns CDR1 SGHTA and CDR2 FQGNSA. V was clipped by 3 bases and J by 3 bases, with 11 bases between them. CDR3 in DNA: TGTGCCAGCAGCTTGAGTCAGAGTTACACTGAAGCTTTCTTT. It specifies CASSLSQSYTEAFF.

Turning to this clone: The junction departs from germline at one end; a sequencing error may be responsible. The rearrangement joins TRBV7-7 to TRBJ2-1, with D perhaps matching TRBD2 (5 bases). CDR1 is SSHAT and CDR2 is FNYEAQ in the germline V gene (reference sequence). The CDR3 length is 15 residues. The CDR3 is CASSLGASSYNEQFF. CDR3 in DNA: TGTGCTAGCAGCTTGGGAGCGTCATCCTACAATGAGCAGTTCTTC.

Here the CDR3 DNA reads TGTGCCAGTAGTACAATTAACTACTACAGGGACACTGAAGCTTTCTTT. It yields the protein CASSTINYYRDTEAFF. The chain couples TRBV19 to TRBJ1-1; perhaps TRBD1 as D (6 bases). This CDR3 has 16 residues. Germline CDR1 is LNHDA and CDR2 is SQIVND (reference sequence). V lost 4 bases, J lost 3 bases, and 18 bases lay in between.

V gene TRBV11-2 combines with J gene TRBJ2-5; D perhaps matches TRBD2 (6 bases). The V and J ends lost 1 base and 5 bases respectively, with 11 bases between them. The CDR3 runs 14 residues. Germline assignment: CDR1 SGHAT and CDR2 FQNNGV. The CDR3, as DNA: TGTGCCAGCAGCTTAGGCGGGACCTTGGAGACCCAGTACTTC. This gives the protein CASSLGGTLETQYF.

The chain links TRBV5-5 to TRBJ1-2; 7 bases are a match to TRBD1. V lost 5 bases, J lost 4 bases, and 8 bases stayed unmatched. Germline values: CDR1 SGHKS, CDR2 YYEKEE (reference sequence). The CDR3 totals 14 residues. CDR3 sequence reads: CASRAPGQSYGYTF. CDR3 DNA sequence: TGTGCCAGCAGGGCACCGGGACAGAGCTATGGCTACACCTTC.

This sequence joins TRBV7-2 and TRBJ2-6; 9 nucleotides match TRBD2. V lost 0 bases and J lost 0; bases outside the gene matches: 3. The CDR3 is 18 residues long. Germline V CDR1 and CDR2: SGHTA, FQGNSA. Here the CDR3 DNA reads TGTGCCAGCAGCTTAGCAGCGGGGGGTAGCTCTGGGGCCAACGTCCTGACTTTC. It encodes CASSLAAGGSSGANVLTF.

The chain joins TRBV7-2 to TRBJ2-1; 12 bases map to TRBD2. Unmatched junction bases numbered 9, after V lost 1 base and J lost 8 bases. CDR1 is SGHTA and CDR2 is FQGNSA in the germline V gene. This CDR3 contains 17 residues. CDR3 DNA sequence: TGTGCCAGCAGCTTAGTGTCTAGCGGGGGGGCTAGCGATGAGCAGTTCTTC. This codes for CASSLVSSGGASDEQFF. The full variable domain, its missing parts supplied by reference TRBV7-2 and TRBJ2-1, is GAGVSQSPSNKVTEKGKDVELRCDPISGHTALYWYRQSLGQGLEFLIYFQGNSAPDKSGLPSDRFSAERTGGSVSTLTIQRTQQEDSAVYLCASSLVSSGGASDEQFFGPGTRLTVL.

This chain links TRBV5-1 with TRBJ2-3; D ambiguous. CDR1 and CDR2 from the germline V gene are SGHRS and YFSETQ. V lost 5 bases and J lost 0, with 4 bases in between. The length of the CDR3 is 12 residues. CDR3 coding DNA: TGCGCCAGCAGACAGAGCACAGATACGCAGTATTTT. Encoded protein: CASRQSTDTQYF. Based on the CDR3 plus reference TRBV5-1 and TRBJ2-3, the full variable domain is KAGVTQTPRYLIKTRGQQVTLSCSPISGHRSVSWYQQTPGQGLQFLFEYFSETQRNKGNFPGRFSGRQFSNSRSEMNVSTLELGDSALYLCASRQSTDTQYFGPGTRLTVL.

The gene calls are TRBV11-3 and TRBJ1-1, with D perhaps TRBD1 (5 bases). The CDR3 runs to 13 residues. V lost 5 bases to trimming and J lost 7 bases, with 14 bases between them. The germline CDR1 and CDR2 sequences are SGHNT and YENEEA. This CDR3 reads CASSPGGGSEAFF. The CDR3 DNA follows: TGTGCCAGCAGCCCCGGGGGGGGGAGTGAAGCTTTCTTT.

The gene calls are TRBV7-6 and TRBJ1-1; possible D gene TRBD1, 6 bases. The CDR3 has 13 residues. Germline loops: CDR1 SGHVS, CDR2 FNYEAQ. Deletions cut 5 bases from V and 8 bases from J, with 15 bases between. This CDR3 reads CASSRDIVGEAFF. The CDR3 DNA reads TGTGCCAGCAGCCGGGACATCGTAGGAGAAGCTTTCTTT.

The gene calls are TRBV6-6 and TRBJ1-2; TRBD1 might be the D (5 bases). The CDR3 consists of 16 residues. The germline gives CDR1 MNHNY, CDR2 SVGAGI (reference sequence). V lost 6 bases and J 2 bases, leaving 19 bases between the germline ends. Written as DNA, the CDR3 is TGTGCCAGCAGCCAATCAATCCCTGGGGCCAACTATGGCTACACCTTC. It yields the protein CASSQSIPGANYGYTF.